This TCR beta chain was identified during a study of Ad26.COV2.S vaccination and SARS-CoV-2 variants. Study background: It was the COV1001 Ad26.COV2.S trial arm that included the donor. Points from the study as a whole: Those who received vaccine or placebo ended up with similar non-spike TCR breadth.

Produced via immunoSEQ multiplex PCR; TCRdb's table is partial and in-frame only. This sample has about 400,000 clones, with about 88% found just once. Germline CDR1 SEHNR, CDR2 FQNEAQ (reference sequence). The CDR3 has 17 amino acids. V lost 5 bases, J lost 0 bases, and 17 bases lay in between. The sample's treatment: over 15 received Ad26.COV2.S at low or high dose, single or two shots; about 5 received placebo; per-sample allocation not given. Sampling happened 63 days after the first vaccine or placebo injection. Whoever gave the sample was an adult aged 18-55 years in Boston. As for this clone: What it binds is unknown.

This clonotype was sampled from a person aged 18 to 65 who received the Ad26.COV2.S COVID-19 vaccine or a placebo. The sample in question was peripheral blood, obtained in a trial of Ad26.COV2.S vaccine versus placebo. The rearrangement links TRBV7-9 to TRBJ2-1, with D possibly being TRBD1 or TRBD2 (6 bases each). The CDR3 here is CASSPRGLDSSYNEQFF. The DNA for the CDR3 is TGTGCCAGCAGCCCCCGGGGGCTTGACAGCTCCTACAATGAGCAGTTCTTC.